This TCR beta chain was observed in a study of neurological immune-mediated disorders. Whole-study results and caveats: Subjects shared no identical expanded-clone CDR3 amino acid sequences, suggesting private TCR-beta repertoires in all groups.

The CDR3 covers 15 residues. Germline loops: CDR1 LGHNA, CDR2 YNFKEQ. By 5'RACE with 10-nucleotide random UMIs, the cDNA was made. From the 5' RACE reads, TCRdb called clonotypes with MiXCR, one entry per CDR3 protein. The repertoire has some 71,000 distinct CDR3 sequences, 10% to 13% of them found once; the top ten carry around a tenth. Time point of the sample: longitudinal time-point 1 (baseline). About this clonotype itself: Its target is unknown. An end of the junction differs from the germline gene, which may be a read error.

This receptor was taken from a man aged 25 to 45 in good health. Sequencing was done on a sample of PBMCs. The V call is TRBV4-2, the J call TRBJ2-1; 10 bases are a match to TRBD2. The CDR3 is CASSMLAGAYNEQSF. The CDR3 DNA is TGTGCCAGCAGTATGCTAGCGGGAGCTTACAATGAGCAGTCATTC.